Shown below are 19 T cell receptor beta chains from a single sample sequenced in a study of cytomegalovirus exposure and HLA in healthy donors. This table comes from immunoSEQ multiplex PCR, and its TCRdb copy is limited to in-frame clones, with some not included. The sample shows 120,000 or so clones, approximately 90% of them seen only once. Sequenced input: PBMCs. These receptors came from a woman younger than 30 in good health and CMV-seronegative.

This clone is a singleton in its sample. CDR3 in amino acids: CASRGLLAGDTDTQYF. The DNA of the CDR3 is TGTGCCAGCAGGGGCCTCCTGGCGGGGGACACAGATACGCAGTATTTT. This chain joins TRBV28 and TRBJ2-3, with 7 bases fitting TRBD2. J was trimmed by 2 bases and V by 6 bases; bases with no gene match: 11. Germline V CDR1 and CDR2: MDHEN, SYDVKM. The CDR3 loop spans 16 amino acids. Based on the CDR3 plus reference TRBV28 and TRBJ2-3, the full variable domain is DVKVTQSSRYLVKRTGEKVFLECVQDMDHENMFWYRQDPGLGLRLIYFSYDVKMKEKGDIPEGYSVSREKKERFSLILESASTNQTSMYLCASRGLLAGDTDTQYFGPGTRLTVL.

CDR3 loop: CAWTQFRGRGEQYF. Here the CDR3 DNA reads TGTGCCTGGACCCAATTTAGGGGGCGCGGCGAGCAGTACTTC. The chain joins TRBV30 to TRBJ2-7; TRBD1 aligns across 7 bases. The germline CDR1 and CDR2 sequences are GTSNPN and SVGIG (reference sequence). The V gene end was trimmed by 4 bases and the J gene end by 6 bases; junction bases not matched to a gene: 12. This CDR3 has 14 residues.

CDR3 loop: CATSADRVNEQYF. DNA for the CDR3: TGTGCCACCAGCGCGGACAGGGTAAACGAGCAGTACTTC. The gene calls are TRBV15 and TRBJ2-7, with 8 nucleotides matching TRBD1. V lost 5 bases to trimming and J lost 5 bases; unmatched junction nucleotides: 5. Per the germline V gene, CDR1 is LNHNV and CDR2 is YYDKDF (reference sequence). The CDR3 loop spans 13 amino acids.

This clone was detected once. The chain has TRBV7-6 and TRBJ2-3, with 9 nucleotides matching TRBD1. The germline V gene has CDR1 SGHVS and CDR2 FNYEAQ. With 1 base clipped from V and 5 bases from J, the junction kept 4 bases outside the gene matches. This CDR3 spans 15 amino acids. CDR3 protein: CASSLGDRDGDTQYF. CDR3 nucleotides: TGTGCCAGCAGCTTAGGGGACAGGGACGGAGATACGCAGTATTTT.

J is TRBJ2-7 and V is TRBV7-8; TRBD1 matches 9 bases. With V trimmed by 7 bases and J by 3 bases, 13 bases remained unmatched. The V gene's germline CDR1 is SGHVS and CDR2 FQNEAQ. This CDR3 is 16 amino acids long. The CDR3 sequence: CASTPRTGVRNYEQYF. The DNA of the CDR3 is TGTGCCAGCACCCCGAGGACAGGGGTTCGAAACTACGAGCAGTACTTC. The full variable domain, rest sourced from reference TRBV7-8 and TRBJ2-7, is GAGVSQSPRYKVAKRGQDVALRCDPISGHVSLFWYQQALGQGPEFLTYFQNEAQLDKSGLPSDRFFAERPEGSVSTLKIQRTQQEDSAVYLCASTPRTGVRNYEQYFGPGTRLTVT.

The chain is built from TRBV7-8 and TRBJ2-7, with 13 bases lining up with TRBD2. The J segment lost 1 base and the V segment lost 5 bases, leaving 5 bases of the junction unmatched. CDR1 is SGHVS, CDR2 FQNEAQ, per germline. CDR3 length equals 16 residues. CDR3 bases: TGTGCCAGCAGCCCACGACTAGCGGGAGGTTCCTACGAGCAGTACTTC. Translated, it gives CASSPRLAGGSYEQYF.

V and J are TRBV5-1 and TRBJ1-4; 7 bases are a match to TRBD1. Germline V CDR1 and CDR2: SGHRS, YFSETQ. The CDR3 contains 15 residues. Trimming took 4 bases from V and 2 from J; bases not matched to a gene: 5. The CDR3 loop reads CASSQTGETNEKLFF. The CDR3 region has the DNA TGCGCCAGCAGCCAAACAGGGGAGACTAATGAAAAACTGTTTTTT.

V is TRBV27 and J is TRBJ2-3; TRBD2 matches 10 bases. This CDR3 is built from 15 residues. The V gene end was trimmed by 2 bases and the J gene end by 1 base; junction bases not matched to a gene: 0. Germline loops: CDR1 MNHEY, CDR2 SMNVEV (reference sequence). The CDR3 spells CASSLGTSGTDTQYF. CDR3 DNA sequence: TGTGCCAGCAGTTTAGGGACTAGCGGCACAGATACGCAGTATTTT.

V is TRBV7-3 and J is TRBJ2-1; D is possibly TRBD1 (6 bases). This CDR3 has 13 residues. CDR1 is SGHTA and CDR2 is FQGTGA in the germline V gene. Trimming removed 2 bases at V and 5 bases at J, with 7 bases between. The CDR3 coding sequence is TGTGCCAGCAGCTTATCAGGGGACAATGAGCAGTTCTTC. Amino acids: CASSLSGDNEQFF.

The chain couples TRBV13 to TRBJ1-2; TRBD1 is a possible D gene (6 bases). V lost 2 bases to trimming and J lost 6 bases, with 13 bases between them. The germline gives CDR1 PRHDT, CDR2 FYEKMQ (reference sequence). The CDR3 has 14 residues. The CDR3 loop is CASSLFSQGNGYTF. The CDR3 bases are TGTGCCAGCAGCTTATTTAGCCAGGGGAATGGCTACACCTTC.

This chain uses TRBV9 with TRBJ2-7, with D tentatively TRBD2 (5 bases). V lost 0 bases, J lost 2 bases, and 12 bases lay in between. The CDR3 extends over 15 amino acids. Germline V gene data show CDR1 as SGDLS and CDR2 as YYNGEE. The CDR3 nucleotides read TGTGCCAGCAGCGTAGAGGCGGGTATCGCCTACGAGCAGTACTTC. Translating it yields CASSVEAGIAYEQYF. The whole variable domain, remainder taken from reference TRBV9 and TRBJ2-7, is DSGVTQTPKHLITATGQRVTLRCSPRSGDLSVYWYQQSLDQGLQFLIQYYNGEERAKGNILERFSAQQFPDLHSELNLSSLELGDSALYFCASSVEAGIAYEQYFGPGTRLTVT.

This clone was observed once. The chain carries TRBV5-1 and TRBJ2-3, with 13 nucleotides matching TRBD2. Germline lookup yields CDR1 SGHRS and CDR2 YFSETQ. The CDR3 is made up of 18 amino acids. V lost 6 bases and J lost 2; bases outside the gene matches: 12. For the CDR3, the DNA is TGCGCCAGCAACCGACTAGCGGGAGGAGCCAAGAACACAGATACGCAGTATTTT. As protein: CASNRLAGGAKNTDTQYF. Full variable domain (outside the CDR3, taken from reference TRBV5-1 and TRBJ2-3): KAGVTQTPRYLIKTRGQQVTLSCSPISGHRSVSWYQQTPGQGLQFLFEYFSETQRNKGNFPGRFSGRQFSNSRSEMNVSTLELGDSALYLCASNRLAGGAKNTDTQYFGPGTRLTVL.

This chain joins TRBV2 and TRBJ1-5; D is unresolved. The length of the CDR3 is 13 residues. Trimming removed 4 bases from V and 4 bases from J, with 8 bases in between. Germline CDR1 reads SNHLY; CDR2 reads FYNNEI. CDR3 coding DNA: TGTGCCAGCAGTGCTAGGTGGAATCAGCCCCAGCATTTT. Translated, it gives CASSARWNQPQHF.

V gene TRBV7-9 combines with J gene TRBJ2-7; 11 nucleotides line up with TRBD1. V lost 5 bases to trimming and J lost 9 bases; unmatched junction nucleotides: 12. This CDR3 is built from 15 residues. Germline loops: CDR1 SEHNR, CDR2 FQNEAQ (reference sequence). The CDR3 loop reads CASSPGTGGYDGQYF. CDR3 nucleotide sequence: TGTGCCAGCAGCCCCGGGACAGGGGGGTACGACGGGCAGTACTTC.

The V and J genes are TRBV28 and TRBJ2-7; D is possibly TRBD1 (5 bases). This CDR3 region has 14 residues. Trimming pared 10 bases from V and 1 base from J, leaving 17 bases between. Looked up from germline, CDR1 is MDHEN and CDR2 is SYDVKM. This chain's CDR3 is CAIQGAGKSYEQYF. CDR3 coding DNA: TGTGCCATACAAGGGGCAGGAAAATCCTACGAGCAGTACTTC.

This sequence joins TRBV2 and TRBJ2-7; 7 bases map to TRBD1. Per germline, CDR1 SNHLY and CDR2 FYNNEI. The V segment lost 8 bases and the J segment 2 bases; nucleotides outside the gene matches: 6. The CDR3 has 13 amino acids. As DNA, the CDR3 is TGTGCCAGCGATGGGGACAGTACCTACGAGCAGTACTTC. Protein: CASDGDSTYEQYF.

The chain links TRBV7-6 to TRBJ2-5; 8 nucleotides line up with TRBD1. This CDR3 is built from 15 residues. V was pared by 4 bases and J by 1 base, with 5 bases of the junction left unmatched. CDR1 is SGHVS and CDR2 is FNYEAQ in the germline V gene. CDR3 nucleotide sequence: TGTGCCAGCAGCTCAAGACAGGGGCCCCAAGAGACCCAGTACTTC. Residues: CASSSRQGPQETQYF.

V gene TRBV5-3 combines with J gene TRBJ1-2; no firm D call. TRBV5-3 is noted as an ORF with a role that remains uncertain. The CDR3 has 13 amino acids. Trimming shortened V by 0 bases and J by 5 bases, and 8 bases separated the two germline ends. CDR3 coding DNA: TGTGCCAGAAGCTTGGTTCACCGGTATGGCTACACCTTC. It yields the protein CARSLVHRYGYTF.

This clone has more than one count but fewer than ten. In nucleotides, the CDR3 is TGTGCCAGCAGTGGACAGGGCTACGGTGGCTACACCTTC. Translation gives CASSGQGYGGYTF. The chain recombines TRBV6-1 with TRBJ1-2, with 7 bases that match TRBD1. Trimming took 4 bases from V and 7 from J; bases not matched to a gene: 6. From germline, CDR1 is MNHNS and CDR2 SASEGT. The CDR3 has 13 residues.